The rows below give T cell receptor beta chains drawn from one sample of a study of blood T cell repertoires in COVID-19. This table comes from immunoSEQ multiplex PCR, and its TCRdb copy is limited to in-frame clones, with some not included. The sample contains 130,000 or so clones, 75% to 90% of which appear only once. The source material was peripheral blood. All receptors come from a man aged 40-49 years with acute or convalescent COVID-19. CDR3s include the opening cysteine and the closing phenylalanine or tryptophan. The D gene is left open where the match is weak. Size tells how often a clone was seen (once, few, many) or the class of an expanded clone, and some rows leave it out.

d_call | cdr3_length | clone_size | j_call | v_call | cdr3_aa | cdr3_nt
TRBD1 | 16 | NA | TRBJ2-1 | TRBV9 | CASSLRTGVYYNEQFF | TGTGCCAGCAGCCTTAGAACAGGGGTGTACTACAATGAGCAGTTCTTC
TRBD1 | 17 | NA | TRBJ2-5 | TRBV5-4 | CASSLGVDRDGGETQYF | TGTGCCAGCAGCTTGGGCGTTGACAGGGACGGAGGAGAGACCCAGTACTTC
TRBD2 | 14 | NA | TRBJ2-1 | TRBV18 | CASSRSGNYNEQFF | TGTGCCAGCTCACGTAGCGGGAACTACAATGAGCAGTTCTTC
NA | 13 | NA | TRBJ1-2 | TRBV2 | CASSSDSPNGYTF | TGTGCCAGCAGTTCAGACAGCCCCAATGGCTACACCTTC
NA | 15 | NA | TRBJ1-1 | TRBV5-5 | CASKLGGGVITEAFF | TGTGCCAGCAAACTAGGGGGAGGGGTGATCACTGAAGCTTTCTTT
NA | 14 | NA | TRBJ1-1 | TRBV9 | CVSSVGSVNTEAFF | TGTGTCAGCAGCGTAGGGTCGGTGAACACTGAAGCTTTCTTT
TRBD1 | 14 | NA | TRBJ2-7 | TRBV2 | CASSDRDSQYEQYF | TGTGCCAGCAGTGACCGGGACAGCCAGTACGAGCAGTACTTC
NA | 15 | NA | TRBJ2-6 | TRBV27 | CATGVVTSGANVLTF | TGTGCCACCGGGGTGGTTACGTCTGGGGCCAACGTCCTGACTTTC
TRBD2 | 17 | once | TRBJ2-1 | TRBV18 | CASSPPGKRGLYNEQFF | TGTGCCAGCTCACCACCGGGCAAGCGGGGGCTATACAATGAGCAGTTCTTC
NA | 15 | few | TRBJ1-4 | TRBV9 | CASSPSTDHDEKLFF | TGTGCCAGCAGCCCCAGCACAGATCATGATGAAAAACTGTTTTTT
NA | 13 | NA | TRBJ1-2 | TRBV12-3/TRBV12-4 | CASNRGLGYGYTF | TGTGCCAGCAACCGCGGGCTTGGCTATGGCTACACCTTC
NA | 13 | NA | TRBJ1-1 | TRBV10-2 | CASTIQGFTEAFF | TGCGCCAGCACCATACAGGGTTTCACTGAAGCTTTCTTT
TRBD1 | 16 | NA | TRBJ1-5 | TRBV18 | CASSPLDRGQIQPQHF | TGTGCCAGCTCACCGCTGGACAGGGGGCAGATTCAGCCCCAGCATTTT
NA | 13 | NA | TRBJ2-3 | TRBV25-1 | CASRPTSPDTQYF | TGTGCCAGCAGGCCAACTAGCCCAGATACGCAGTATTTT
NA | 12 | NA | TRBJ2-5 | TRBV5-1 | CASSRVGETQYF | TGCGCCAGCAGCCGGGTCGGAGAGACCCAGTACTTC
NA | 14 | few | TRBJ1-1 | TRBV20-1 | CSASRGQENTEAFF | TGCAGTGCTAGTCGTGGCCAGGAGAACACTGAAGCTTTCTTT
TRBD2 | 16 | NA | TRBJ2-3 | TRBV9 | CASSALTSGGTDTQYF | TGTGCCAGCAGCGCCCTTACTAGCGGGGGCACAGATACGCAGTATTTT
TRBD1 | 16 | NA | TRBJ1-1 | TRBV11-3 | CASSLATGGDGTEAFF | TGTGCCAGCAGCTTAGCGACAGGGGGCGATGGTACTGAAGCTTTCTTT
NA | 12 | NA | TRBJ1-1 | TRBV29-1 | CSGRGGNTEAFF | TGCAGCGGGAGGGGGGGAAACACTGAAGCTTTCTTT
NA | 15 | NA | TRBJ1-2 | TRBV3-1/TRBV3-2 | CASSRKGVLDYGYTF | TGTGCCAGCAGCCGTAAGGGGGTTCTCGACTATGGCTACACCTTC
TRBD2 | 16 | few | TRBJ2-1 | TRBV18 | CASSPAALAGGNEQFF | TGTGCCAGCTCACCGGCGGCACTAGCGGGAGGCAATGAGCAGTTCTTC
NA | 14 | NA | TRBJ2-5 | TRBV5-1 | CASSSGGGGETQYF | TGCGCCAGCAGCTCCGGTGGGGGAGGTGAGACCCAGTACTTC
NA | 15 | few | TRBJ1-4 | TRBV12-5 | CASGLVGEYNEKLFF | TGTGCTAGTGGTTTGGTTGGAGAGTATAATGAAAAACTGTTTTTT
NA | 15 | NA | TRBJ1-5 | TRBV5-8 | CASSLANTHNQPQHF | TGTGCCAGCAGCTTGGCGAACACCCACAATCAGCCCCAGCATTTT
TRBD1 | 15 | NA | TRBJ1-5 | TRBV4-1 | CASSTLTGGNQPQHF | TGCGCCAGCAGCACCCTGACAGGGGGCAATCAGCCCCAGCATTTT
NA | 11 | NA | TRBJ1-2 | TRBV20-1 | CKLKEDYGYTF | TGCAAACTCAAAGAGGACTATGGCTACACCTTC
NA | 14 | NA | TRBJ2-7 | TRBV28 | CASSLRERRYEQYF | TGTGCCAGCAGTTTACGGGAGCGTAGATACGAGCAGTACTTC
NA | 16 | NA | TRBJ2-5 | TRBV19 | CASSQRPNINKQTQYF | TGTGCCAGTAGTCAGCGTCCGAATATTAACAAACAGACCCAGTACTTC
NA | 13 | NA | TRBJ2-3 | TRBV27 | CASSSRPTGTQYF | TGTGCCAGCAGTTCCAGGCCCACCGGTACGCAGTATTTT
TRBD1 | 15 | NA | TRBJ2-7 | TRBV30 | CAWSGSRTGGGEQYF | TGTGCCTGGAGTGGGTCTCGGACAGGGGGCGGAGAGCAGTACTTC
NA | 14 | NA | TRBJ1-1 | TRBV18 | CASSQQGGETEAFF | TGTGCCAGCTCACAACAGGGTGGGGAAACTGAAGCTTTCTTT